The clone carrying this T cell receptor (beta chain) was observed a few times. Its antigen is not identified. This entry comes from a study of regulatory T cells in long-lasting Graves disease. CDR1 is LNHDA, CDR2 SQIVND, per germline (reference sequence). V lost 0 bases, J lost 0 bases, and 20 bases lay in between. This CDR3 is built from 19 residues. Study observations and caveats: TRBV28 was favored in persistent disease, as were TRBJ1-2 and TRBJ2-5.

Building of the TCR beta libraries involved iRepertoire HTBI primers and Arm-PCR of CDR3 regions. MiXCR, applied by TCRdb to the multiplex PCR reads, yields one record per CDR3 protein. The sample consists of roughly 320,000 distinct CDR3 sequences, approximately 15% of them appearing once. The time point is: newly diagnosed GD, antithyroid drugs for less than 3 months. Isolated PBMC RNA provided the starting material for the TCR library. These same records also appear under a second study, on T cells in Graves' hyperthyroidism and ophthalmopathy. That work adds: An initial round of RT-PCR targeting the TCR CDR3 relied on the HTBI primer set.

The V call is TRBV19, the J call TRBJ1-1, with D possibly matching TRBD1 (6 bases). The sequencing used peripheral blood mononuclear cells (PBMCs), collected at new diagnosis, from a patient treated with antithyroid drugs. This clonotype originated in a man aged 35 to 55 with Graves disease. The CDR3 is CASSIDPIRGQPLNTEAFF. The CDR3 DNA follows: TGTGCCAGTAGTATAGATCCGATCCGAGGACAGCCGTTGAACACTGAAGCTTTCTTT.